This T cell receptor (beta chain) emerged from a study of identifying expanded T cells in peripheral blood. Method: immunoSEQ multiplex PCR; TCRdb's copy keeps in-frame clones and lacks some. The sample has about 81,000 clones, roughly 84% seen once. Worth noting for this clone: Its specificity is not known.

Healthy donors had no documented immune events, such as infections, while sampled. General study results and limits: Clone count variance between roughly 2-week samples rose with total template count. Around 1.2 clones differed between technical replicates, versus roughly 17 and 20 over time.

Per germline, CDR1 MNHEY and CDR2 SMNVEV (reference sequence). The CDR3 extends over 16 amino acids. Trimming pared 6 bases from V and 3 bases from J, leaving 20 bases between. This sequence originates from a person between 18 and 75 years old in good health. The specimen sequenced was blood. J is TRBJ1-1 and V is TRBV27; TRBD1 might be the D (6 bases). The CDR3 spells CASSLGGQREYTEAFF. The CDR3, as DNA: TGTGCCAGCAGCCTTGGGGGGCAGCGAGAGTACACTGAAGCTTTCTTT.